This T cell receptor beta chain was sequenced for a study of blood T cell repertoires in COVID-19. Study at large: From T cells, B-cell-depleted T cells, or PBMCs came the material, which was cDNA or gDNA.

In the authors' methods: Estimation of nucleated cell counts relied on the amplification of reference gene primers. Only in-frame clones appear in the TCRdb table, and some are missing; sequencing was by immunoSEQ multiplex PCR. V and J calls and clone size are copied from that table; D and trimming were computed from the DNA. Here the sample spans approximately 260,000 clones, approximately 78% being singletons. Germline lookup yields CDR1 LNHNV and CDR2 YYDKDF (reference sequence). V gave up 1 base and J gave up 4 bases, with 10 bases separating them. The length of the CDR3 is 14 residues. The specimen sequenced was peripheral blood. The chain combines TRBV15 with TRBJ1-2; the D gene is possibly TRBD1 (5 bases). The sequence came from a woman aged 55-70 years with active or convalescent COVID-19. Here the CDR3 reads CATSRVLDSYGYTF. The CDR3 DNA reads TGTGCCACCAGCAGAGTCCTAGACAGCTATGGCTACACCTTC.